These T cell receptor beta chains were read from a single sample in a study of blood T cells in healthy people across ages. TCRdb re-analysed the 5' RACE reads in MiXCR, keeping a single row per CDR3 protein. The table has about 1.7 million distinct CDR3 sequences, 28% seen once. Sequenced material: blood. All receptors come from a woman under 40 in good health. Each CDR3 is given with its conserved first and last residue. Each record gives: clone size, V gene, J gene, D gene, CDR3 protein, CDR3 DNA. The D gene is left open where the match is weak. Clone size is stated in some rows and not others, as once, few, many or a class when expanded.

many	TRBV7-9	TRBJ2-7	TRBD1	CASSLGRGSEQYF	TGTGCCAGCAGCTTGGGCAGGGGGAGCGAGCAGTACTTC
many	TRBV6-5	TRBJ2-7	NA	CASSYSEGSYEQYF	TGTGCCAGCAGTTACTCCGAGGGGTCCTACGAGCAGTACTTC
NA	TRBV29-1	TRBJ2-5	TRBD1	CSDGQGAGCGTQYF	TGCAGCGACGGACAGGGGGCAGGGTGTGGGACCCAGTACTTC
many	TRBV7-3	TRBJ2-7	NA	CASSSPGGGEQYF	TGTGCCAGCAGCTCCCCCGGGGGAGGCGAGCAGTACTTC
NA	TRBV19	TRBJ2-6	TRBD1	CASSNPPGGTSSGANVLTF	TGTGCCAGTAGTAACCCTCCAGGGGGCACTAGCTCTGGGGCCAACGTCCTGACTTTC
NA	TRBV20-1	TRBJ2-3	NA	CSAVLTDTQYF	TGCAGTGCTGTATTAACAGATACGCAGTATTTT
NA	TRBV3-1	TRBJ2-7	NA	CASSHPTGRDYEQYF	TGTGCCAGCAGCCATCCGACAGGGAGGGACTACGAGCAGTACTTC
NA	TRBV5-1	TRBJ2-4	TRBD1	CASSSGTGREQYF	TGCGCCAGCAGCTCCGGGACAGGGAGAGAGCAGTACTTC
once	TRBV20-1	TRBJ2-7	TRBD2	CSARGLGGSGGIYEQYF	TGCAGTGCTAGAGGGTTGGGAGGATCGGGGGGAATATACGAGCAGTACTTC
few	TRBV20-1	TRBJ2-4	TRBD2	CSARTSGSLNIQYF	TGCAGTGCTCGGACTAGCGGGAGCTTAAACATTCAGTACTTC
many	TRBV7-2	TRBJ2-1	TRBD2	CASSPQTSLIYNEQFF	TGTGCCAGCAGCCCACAGACTAGCCTGATTTACAATGAGCAGTTCTTC
NA	TRBV12-3/TRBV12-4	TRBJ2-7	NA	CASSFRGAVSEQYF	TGTGCCAGCAGTTTCCGGGGGGCGGTCTCCGAGCAGTACTTC
many	TRBV6-1	TRBJ2-4	TRBD1	CASSTGPGQGAQKGIQYF	TGTGCCAGCTCCACAGGGCCGGGACAGGGGGCCCAAAAGGGCATTCAGTACTTC
few	TRBV10-3	TRBJ2-3	NA	CAIRSGLLADTQYF	TGTGCCATCAGGTCAGGCCTCCTCGCAGATACGCAGTATTTT
NA	TRBV2	TRBJ2-1	NA	CASSEVIDEQFF	TGTGCCAGCAGTGAAGTCATCGATGAGCAGTTCTTC
NA	TRBV7-4	TRBJ2-1	NA	CASSSSTQLRGGRDYNEQFF	TGTGCCAGCAGCTCCTCGACCCAGCTACGGGGCGGTCGCGACTACAATGAGCAGTTCTTC
NA	TRBV3-1	TRBJ1-2	NA	CASSHLPSGIKAGYTF	TGTGCCAGCAGCCACCTTCCCTCCGGGATCAAGGCTGGCTACACCTTC
many	TRBV4-1	TRBJ2-1	TRBD1	CASSQRREGAIRNEQFF	TGCGCCAGCAGCCAACGACGCGAGGGGGCGATACGGAATGAGCAGTTCTTC
many	TRBV4-1	TRBJ1-2	NA	CASSQALGNYGYTF	TGCGCCAGCAGCCAAGCGTTAGGGAACTATGGCTACACCTTC
few	TRBV30	TRBJ2-7	NA	CAWASGDPYEQYF	TGTGCCTGGGCGTCGGGAGACCCCTACGAGCAGTACTTC
few	TRBV18	TRBJ2-1	TRBD1	CASSPTLGTGGNNEQFF	TGTGCCAGCTCACCAACGCTCGGGACAGGAGGGAACAATGAGCAGTTCTTC
NA	TRBV4-1	TRBJ1-2	TRBD1	CASSQASGTGHGYTF	TGCGCCAGCAGCCAAGCCTCCGGGACAGGTCATGGCTACACCTTC
NA	TRBV27	TRBJ2-6	NA	CASSILTGANVLTF	TGTGCCAGCAGTATCCTCACTGGGGCCAACGTCCTGACTTTC
many	TRBV7-2	TRBJ2-5	NA	CASSPYWGETQYF	TGTGCCAGCAGCCCCTACTGGGGGGAGACCCAGTACTTC